The 4 T cell receptor beta chains listed next were all sequenced from one sample in a study of CD8+ T cells in alopecia areata. Described treatment: oral pan-JAK inhibitor, 5-10 mg twice daily. RNA was extracted and reverse transcribed into cDNA as the sequencing template. The repertoire was sequenced with immunoSEQ multiplex PCR; TCRdb's copy has only in-frame clones and lacks some. The sample lists more than 150,000 clones; more than 55% were seen once. The sample here was CD4+ T cells sorted from blood, taken at week 4, from a patient treated with tofacitinib. These receptors all come from a human donor with alopecia areata.

The chain joins TRBV6-5 to TRBJ1-6, with D hard to call. The CDR3 covers 14 residues. Germline V CDR1 and CDR2: MNHEY, SVGAGI. V lost 5 bases to trimming and J lost 5 bases, with 10 bases between them. CDR3 protein: CASSRTADNSPLHF. DNA of the CDR3: TGTGCCAGCAGTCGGACGGCGGATAATTCACCCCTCCACTTT.

The chain links TRBV29-1 to TRBJ2-2; 8 bases align to TRBD1. V shed 3 bases, J shed 5 bases, and the junction held 2 bases outside the gene matches. Per germline, CDR1 SQVTM and CDR2 ANQGSEA. The CDR3 runs to 13 residues. The CDR3 loop is CSVDRGRTGELFF. The CDR3, as DNA: TGCAGCGTTGACAGGGGGCGAACCGGGGAGCTGTTTTTT.

This clone has only one observation. The J gene is TRBJ1-2, the V gene TRBV6-5; D unresolved. This CDR3 comprises 13 residues. V lost 6 bases, J lost 2 bases, and 10 bases lay in between. The germline CDR1 and CDR2 sequences are MNHEY and SVGAGI. CDR3 protein: CASRRSKNYGYTF. The CDR3, as DNA: TGTGCCAGCAGGCGCAGCAAGAACTATGGCTACACCTTC.

The chain links TRBV6-1 to TRBJ2-3; D may be TRBD1 (6 bases). CDR1 MNHNS and CDR2 SASEGT come from the germline V gene. This CDR3 contains 13 residues. The V end lost 5 bases, the J end lost 4 bases, and 10 bases lay between the germline ends. CDR3 DNA: TGTGCCAGCAGTCGGGACACACCAGATACGCAGTATTTT. Translating it yields CASSRDTPDTQYF.